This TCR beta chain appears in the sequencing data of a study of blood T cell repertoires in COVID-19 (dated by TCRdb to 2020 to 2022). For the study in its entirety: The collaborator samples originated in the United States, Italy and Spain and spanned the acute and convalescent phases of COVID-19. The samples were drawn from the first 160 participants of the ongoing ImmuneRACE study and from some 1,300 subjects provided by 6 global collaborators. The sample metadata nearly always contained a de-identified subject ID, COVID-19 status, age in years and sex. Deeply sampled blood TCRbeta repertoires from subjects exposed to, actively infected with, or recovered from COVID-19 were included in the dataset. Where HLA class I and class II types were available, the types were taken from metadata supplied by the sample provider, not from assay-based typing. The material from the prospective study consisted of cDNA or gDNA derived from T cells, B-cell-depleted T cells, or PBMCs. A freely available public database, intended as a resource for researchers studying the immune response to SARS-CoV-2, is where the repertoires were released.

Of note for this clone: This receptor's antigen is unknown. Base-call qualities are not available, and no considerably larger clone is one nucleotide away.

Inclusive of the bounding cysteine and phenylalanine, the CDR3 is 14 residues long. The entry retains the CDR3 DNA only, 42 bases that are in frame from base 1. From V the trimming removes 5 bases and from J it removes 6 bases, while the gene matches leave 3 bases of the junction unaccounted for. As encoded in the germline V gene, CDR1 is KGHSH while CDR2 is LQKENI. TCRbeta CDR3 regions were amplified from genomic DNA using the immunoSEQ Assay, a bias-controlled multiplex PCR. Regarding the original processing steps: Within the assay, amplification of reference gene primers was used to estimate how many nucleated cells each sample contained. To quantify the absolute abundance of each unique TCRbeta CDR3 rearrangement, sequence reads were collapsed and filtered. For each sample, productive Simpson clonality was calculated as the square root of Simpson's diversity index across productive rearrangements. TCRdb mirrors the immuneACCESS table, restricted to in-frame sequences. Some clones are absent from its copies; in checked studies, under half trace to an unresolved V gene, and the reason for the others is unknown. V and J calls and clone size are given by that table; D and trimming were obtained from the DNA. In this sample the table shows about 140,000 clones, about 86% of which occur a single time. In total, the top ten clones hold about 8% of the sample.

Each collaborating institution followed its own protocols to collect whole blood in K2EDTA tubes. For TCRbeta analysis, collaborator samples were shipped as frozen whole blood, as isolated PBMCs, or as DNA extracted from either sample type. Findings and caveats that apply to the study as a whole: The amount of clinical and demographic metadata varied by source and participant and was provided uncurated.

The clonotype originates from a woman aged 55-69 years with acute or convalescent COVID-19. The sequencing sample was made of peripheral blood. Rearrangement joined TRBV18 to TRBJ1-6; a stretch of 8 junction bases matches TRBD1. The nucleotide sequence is TGTGCCAGCTCAGAAGGGACAGGTAATTCACCCCTCCACTTT. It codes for CASSEGTGNSPLHF. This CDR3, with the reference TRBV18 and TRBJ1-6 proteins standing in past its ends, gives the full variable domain NAGVMQNPRHLVRRRGQEARLRCSPMKGHSHVYWYRQLPEEGLKFMVYLQKENIIDESGMPKERFSAEFPKEGPSILRIQQVVRGDSAAYFCASSEGTGNSPLHFGNGTRLTVT.